Listed below are T cell receptor beta chains from one sample, sequenced in a study of metastatic and nonmetastatic thyroid tumors. MiXCR was used by TCRdb to re-call the PCR reads. Of 27,000 or so clones listed, about 26% were seen once; the top ten hold more than 5%. The sample was blood. The receptors here all came from a female donor with papillary thyroid cancer or a benign thyroid nodule (not recorded which). Some clones in this sample may be carry-over from other donors' samples. The CDR3 runs from the conserved cysteine through the conserved F or W. A D gene is named only where the DNA matches it firmly. Clone size appears in some rows only: once, few, many, or a class for an expanded clone.

CDR3: CATSDLLTSGRTEQFF
DNA: TGTGCCACCAGTGATTTGCTGACTAGCGGGAGGACTGAGCAGTTCTTC
size: medium-sized
J: TRBJ2-1
D: TRBD2
V: TRBV24-1

CDR3: CAISEPGQGGNTIYF
DNA: TGTGCCATCAGTGAGCCGGGACAGGGAGGAAACACCATATATTTT
size: .
J: TRBJ1-3
D: TRBD1
V: TRBV10-3

CDR3: CASSRHGAIVYGYTF
DNA: TGTGCCAGTAGTAGACATGGGGCGATCGTCTATGGCTACACCTTC
size: few
J: TRBJ1-2
D: .
V: TRBV19

CDR3: CASSLVTSGIPGELFF
DNA: TGTGCCAGCAGTCTTGTGACTAGCGGGATCCCCGGGGAGCTGTTTTTT
size: .
J: TRBJ2-2
D: TRBD2
V: TRBV12-3/TRBV12-4

CDR3: CASIEWALAKNIQYF
DNA: TGTGCCAGCATCGAGTGGGCGTTAGCCAAAAACATTCAGTACTTC
size: many
J: TRBJ2-4
D: .
V: TRBV14

CDR3: CASIGAGRGERFF
DNA: TGTGCCAGCATCGGGGCAGGTAGGGGTGAGCGGTTCTTC
size: few
J: TRBJ2-1
D: .
V: TRBV12-3/TRBV12-4

CDR3: CSAVQRKAFF
DNA: TGCAGTGCCGTACAGAGAAAAGCTTTCTTT
size: many
J: TRBJ1-1
D: .
V: TRBV20-1

CDR3: CASKTGRIDTEAFF
DNA: TGTGCCAGCAAAACAGGTCGTATTGACACTGAAGCTTTCTTT
size: many
J: TRBJ1-1
D: .
V: TRBV6-2/TRBV6-3

CDR3: CAWSHGEGDTQYF
DNA: TGTGCCTGGAGCCATGGAGAAGGGGATACGCAGTATTTT
size: .
J: TRBJ2-3
D: .
V: TRBV30

CDR3: CSAGPVLGSNEQFF
DNA: TGCAGTGCTGGACCGGTACTAGGTTCTAATGAGCAGTTCTTC
size: .
J: TRBJ2-1
D: .
V: TRBV20-1

CDR3: CASSQGGLMNTEAFF
DNA: TGTGCCAGCAGCCAGGGCGGATTAATGAACACTGAAGCTTTCTTT
size: many
J: TRBJ1-1
D: .
V: TRBV3-1

CDR3: CASGLAGRYNEQFF
DNA: TGTGCCAGCGGACTAGCGGGCCGGTACAATGAGCAGTTCTTC
size: many
J: TRBJ2-1
D: TRBD2
V: TRBV3-1

CDR3: CASSLTFRNRNTIYF
DNA: TGTGCCAGCAGTTTAACATTCAGAAATCGAAACACCATATATTTT
size: many
J: TRBJ1-3
D: .
V: TRBV27

CDR3: CASSDLGPLDTEAFF
DNA: TGTGCCAGCAGTGACCTCGGACCCCTGGACACTGAAGCTTTCTTT
size: medium-sized
J: TRBJ1-1
D: .
V: TRBV2

CDR3: CASRRGGGNNEQFF
DNA: TGTGCCAGCAGGCGAGGGGGAGGAAACAATGAGCAGTTCTTC
size: medium-sized
J: TRBJ2-1
D: .
V: TRBV6-2/TRBV6-3

CDR3: CASSFQGAGGANVLTF
DNA: TGTGCCAGCAGTTTCCAGGGGGCGGGGGGGGCCAACGTCCTGACTTTC
size: many
J: TRBJ2-6
D: TRBD1
V: TRBV28

CDR3: CAWSEAESTIQYF
DNA: TGTGCCTGGAGTGAAGCGGAGAGTACCATTCAGTACTTC
size: many
J: TRBJ2-4
D: .
V: TRBV30

CDR3: CASSSTSGGGELFF
DNA: TGTGCCAGCAGTTCGACTAGCGGCGGCGGGGAGCTGTTTTTT
size: .
J: TRBJ2-2
D: TRBD2
V: TRBV6-1

CDR3: CARTRAGGQPQHF
DNA: TGTGCCAGGACCCGAGCCGGCGGCCAGCCCCAGCATTTT
size: medium-sized
J: TRBJ1-5
D: .
V: TRBV6-1

CDR3: CASSPTGPVELFF
DNA: TGTGCCAGCAGCCCAACGGGGCCCGTGGAGCTGTTTTTT
size: .
J: TRBJ2-2
D: .
V: TRBV11-3

CDR3: CASGPRRQGSDTQYF
DNA: TGTGCTAGTGGCCCTCGTCGACAGGGCTCCGATACGCAGTATTTT
size: .
J: TRBJ2-3
D: TRBD1
V: TRBV12-5

CDR3: CSVTRTGRASNQPQHF
DNA: TGCAGTGTCACCCGGACGGGGCGGGCTAGCAATCAGCCCCAGCATTTT
size: medium-sized
J: TRBJ1-5
D: .
V: TRBV20-1

CDR3: CASSLTPTSDRQFF
DNA: TGTGCTAGCAGCTTAACCCCGACTAGCGACAGGCAGTTCTTC
size: many
J: TRBJ2-1
D: TRBD2
V: TRBV7-7

CDR3: CAWSPGLTTSGRRKTQYF
DNA: TGTGCCTGGAGTCCCGGGCTGACGACTAGCGGGAGGAGGAAGACTCAGTACTTC
size: many
J: TRBJ2-5
D: TRBD2
V: TRBV30

CDR3: CASSETLPFYEQYF
DNA: TGTGCCAGCAGTGAAACTCTCCCTTTCTACGAGCAGTACTTC
size: few
J: TRBJ2-7
D: .
V: TRBV12-3/TRBV12-4

CDR3: CASSGGTVYEQYF
DNA: TGTGCCAGCAGCGGGGGGACAGTATACGAGCAGTACTTC
size: .
J: TRBJ2-7
D: .
V: TRBV5-6

CDR3: CASSLEGTRSDTQYF
DNA: TGTGCCAGCAGCTTGGAAGGGACTAGAAGCGATACGCAGTATTTT
size: many
J: TRBJ2-3
D: TRBD2
V: TRBV5-4

CDR3: CASSRTSGRALHNEQFF
DNA: TGTGCCAGCAGCCGGACTAGCGGGAGGGCCCTCCACAATGAGCAGTTCTTC
size: .
J: TRBJ2-1
D: TRBD2
V: TRBV11-2

CDR3: CASRPSTVLSHYGYTF
DNA: TGTGCCAGCAGGCCTTCAACGGTGCTATCACACTATGGCTACACCTTC
size: .
J: TRBJ1-2
D: .
V: TRBV6-1

CDR3: CASSLRQDSYQETQYF
DNA: TGTGCCAGCAGCCTCCGACAGGATTCGTACCAAGAGACCCAGTACTTC
size: .
J: TRBJ2-5
D: .
V: TRBV5-4

CDR3: CASSRQGAIGYGYTF
DNA: TGTGCAAGTAGTAGACAGGGGGCGATCGGATATGGCTACACCTTC
size: .
J: TRBJ1-2
D: TRBD1
V: TRBV19

CDR3: CASSEGLAGAYEQYF
DNA: TGTGCCAGCAGTGAAGGACTAGCGGGAGCCTACGAGCAGTACTTC
size: few
J: TRBJ2-7
D: TRBD2
V: TRBV6-1

CDR3: CSAPISGSYGKQYF
DNA: TGCAGTGCTCCCATTAGCGGGAGCTACGGCAAGCAGTACTTC
size: many
J: TRBJ2-7
D: TRBD2
V: TRBV20-1

CDR3: CASSLGRTGGRGLENSPLHF
DNA: TGTGCCAGCAGCTTAGGCCGAACGGGCGGCCGGGGATTAGAGAATTCACCCCTCCACTTT
size: once
J: TRBJ1-6
D: .
V: TRBV11-3

CDR3: CASSYGAGGPGNEQFF
DNA: TGTGCCAGCAGTTACGGGGCGGGAGGGCCTGGCAATGAGCAGTTCTTC
size: many
J: TRBJ2-1
D: TRBD2
V: TRBV6-5

CDR3: CASSLLAGEETQYF
DNA: TGTGCCAGCAGCCTACTAGCGGGAGAAGAGACCCAGTACTTC
size: many
J: TRBJ2-5
D: TRBD2
V: TRBV3-1

CDR3: CASSQLRLGTEAFF
DNA: TGTGCCAGCAGCCAACTACGGTTGGGAACTGAAGCTTTCTTT
size: few
J: TRBJ1-1
D: .
V: TRBV6-1

CDR3: CASSFVAGFRTDTQYF
DNA: TGTGCCAGCAGTTTTGTGGCGGGGTTTCGCACAGATACGCAGTATTTT
size: .
J: TRBJ2-3
D: .
V: TRBV28

CDR3: CASSGGQGVPYGYTF
DNA: TGTGCCAGCAGCGGGGGACAGGGGGTACCTTATGGCTACACCTTC
size: many
J: TRBJ1-2
D: TRBD1
V: TRBV5-4

CDR3: CASSFETSGGYNEQFF
DNA: TGTGCCAGCAGCTTTGAGACTAGCGGGGGGTACAATGAGCAGTTCTTC
size: many
J: TRBJ2-1
D: TRBD2
V: TRBV13

CDR3: CASSLHSRNTGELFF
DNA: TGTGCCAGCAGTCTCCATAGCCGGAACACCGGGGAGCTGTTTTTT
size: few
J: TRBJ2-2
D: .
V: TRBV6-2/TRBV6-3

CDR3: CSARGGQEAFF
DNA: TGCAGTGCTAGAGGAGGGCAGGAAGCTTTCTTT
size: .
J: TRBJ1-1
D: .
V: TRBV20-1

CDR3: CSAEPLRETQYF
DNA: TGCAGTGCTGAACCTCTTAGGGAGACCCAGTACTTC
size: many
J: TRBJ2-5
D: .
V: TRBV20-1

CDR3: CSARGGNTNYGYTF
DNA: TGCAGTGCTAGAGGTGGGAACACTAACTATGGCTACACCTTC
size: .
J: TRBJ1-2
D: .
V: TRBV20-1

CDR3: CASSFPGTGYYEQYF
DNA: TGTGCCAGCAGTTTTCCCGGGACAGGGTATTACGAGCAGTACTTC
size: medium-sized
J: TRBJ2-7
D: TRBD1
V: TRBV28

CDR3: CASVRGVSSYNSPLHF
DNA: TGTGCCAGTGTACGAGGAGTAAGCTCCTATAATTCACCCCTCCACTTT
size: .
J: TRBJ1-6
D: .
V: TRBV7-8

CDR3: CSARVLLEVNTEAFF
DNA: TGCAGTGCTAGAGTCCTCCTGGAGGTAAACACTGAAGCTTTCTTT
size: .
J: TRBJ1-1
D: .
V: TRBV20-1

CDR3: CASSLVSREWVDTQYF
DNA: TGCGCCAGCAGCTTGGTTTCGCGGGAGTGGGTAGATACGCAGTATTTT
size: .
J: TRBJ2-3
D: TRBD2
V: TRBV5-1

CDR3: CASSPVNNNYGYTF
DNA: TGTGCCAGCAGCCCAGTCAACAATAACTATGGCTACACCTTC
size: medium-sized
J: TRBJ1-2
D: .
V: TRBV6-1

CDR3: CDRSLSAGGKGEQYF
DNA: TGTGACAGGAGCTTGTCAGCGGGTGGTAAAGGCGAGCAGTACTTC
size: .
J: TRBJ2-7
D: .
V: TRBV5-6

CDR3: CASSFSTSGSTISYNEQFF
DNA: TGTGCCAGCAGTTTTTCGACTAGCGGTAGCACTATCTCCTACAATGAGCAGTTCTTC
size: .
J: TRBJ2-1
D: TRBD2
V: TRBV27

CDR3: CASSYSSVAYSNQPQHF
DNA: TGTGCCAGCAGTTACTCTTCCGTGGCCTATAGCAATCAGCCCCAGCATTTT
size: medium-sized
J: TRBJ1-5
D: .
V: TRBV6-6

CDR3: CASSRLPGMNTEAFF
DNA: TGTGCCAGCAGTAGGCTACCCGGGATGAACACTGAAGCTTTCTTT
size: few
J: TRBJ1-1
D: .
V: TRBV27

CDR3: CASSGGLLQSGANVLTF
DNA: TGCGCCAGCAGCGGAGGACTTCTCCAATCTGGGGCCAACGTCCTGACTTTC
size: many
J: TRBJ2-6
D: .
V: TRBV4-1

CDR3: CAISESMGYGYTF
DNA: TGTGCCATCAGTGAGTCGATGGGGTATGGCTACACCTTC
size: medium-sized
J: TRBJ1-2
D: .
V: TRBV10-3